Presented here are 18 T cell receptor beta chains from one specimen sequenced in a study of control samples from healthy donors and cancer patients. The repertoire was sequenced with immunoSEQ multiplex PCR; TCRdb's copy has only in-frame clones and lacks some. This table holds roughly 70,000 clones, around 93% found once. Sequencing was performed on blood. The receptors come from a woman aged 25 to 39 in good health.

The chain couples TRBV11-2 to TRBJ1-2; D might be TRBD1 (5 bases). Trimming cost V 4 bases and J 4 bases, with 10 bases left between them. This CDR3 is built from 13 residues. Germline V gene lookup returns CDR1 SGHAT and CDR2 FQNNGV. In nucleotides, the CDR3 is TGTGCCAGCAGCTCCCAGGGTCCCTATGGCTACACCTTC. Encoded protein: CASSSQGPYGYTF.

The genes are TRBV27 and TRBJ2-3, with TRBD1 identical over 10 bases. This CDR3 spans 15 amino acids. Germline CDR1 and CDR2: MNHEY and SMNVEV (reference sequence). V was pared by 3 bases and J by 3 bases, with 3 bases of the junction left unmatched. CDR3 bases: TGTGCCAGCAGTTTCGTGGACAGGGGGACAGATACGCAGTATTTT. This gives the protein CASSFVDRGTDTQYF.

This clone was observed a handful of times. V usage is TRBV27 and J usage is TRBJ2-1; TRBD2 matches at 14 bases. CDR1 MNHEY and CDR2 SMNVEV come from the germline V gene (reference sequence). This CDR3 region has 16 residues. J was trimmed by 4 bases and V by 3 bases; bases with no gene match: 2. This CDR3 is CASSLTSGGAYNEQFF. Written as DNA, the CDR3 is TGTGCCAGCAGTTTGACTAGCGGGGGGGCTTACAATGAGCAGTTCTTC.

The chain employs TRBV24-1 and TRBJ2-2, with D perhaps TRBD2 (5 bases). The CDR3 runs to 17 residues. V lost 6 bases and J lost 3, with 19 bases in between. CDR1 and CDR2 from the germline V gene are KGHDR and SFDVKD. CDR3 DNA: TGTGCCACCAGTTCATTGGGGAGTAATCGGGACACCGGGGAGCTGTTTTTT. This encodes CATSSLGSNRDTGELFF.

The chain uses TRBV27 and TRBJ1-5, with D unresolved. CDR3 length: 13 amino acids. CDR1 is MNHEY, CDR2 SMNVEV, per germline (reference sequence). Trimming took 5 bases from V and 4 from J, leaving 9 bases between them. CDR3 sequence reads: CASSGGGNQPQHF. CDR3 DNA sequence: TGTGCCAGCAGTGGAGGTGGAAATCAGCCCCAGCATTTT.

The CDR3 DNA follows: TGTGCCAGCAGTTACGGACAGGGGTTGCTGAACACTGAAGCTTTCTTT. As protein: CASSYGQGLLNTEAFF. This chain connects TRBV6-5 to TRBJ1-1; 9 positions agree with TRBD1. The germline gives CDR1 MNHEY, CDR2 SVGAGI. J was trimmed by 0 bases and V by 2 bases; bases with no gene match: 4. The CDR3 runs 16 residues.

The genes are TRBV30 and TRBJ1-6; no firm D call. The V end lost 3 bases, the J end lost 6 bases, and 18 bases lay between the germline ends. CDR1 and CDR2 from the germline V gene are GTSNPN and SVGIG (reference sequence). The CDR3 contains 16 residues. CDR3 in amino acids: CAWREVRAKLNSPLHF. DNA for the CDR3: TGTGCCTGGAGAGAGGTGAGGGCAAAGCTTAATTCACCCCTCCACTTT.

V is TRBV30 and J is TRBJ1-2; no firm D call. The CDR3 runs to 14 residues. Looked up from germline, CDR1 is GTSNPN and CDR2 is SVGIG (reference sequence). Between the trimmed V and J ends, which lost 2 bases and 7 bases, there was a span of 17 bases. CDR3 DNA: TGTGCCTGGAGTCGCCCGCACAATTCGGCTGGCTACACCTTC. Protein product: CAWSRPHNSAGYTF.

This clone has only one observation. The chain recombines TRBV11-2 with TRBJ1-5, with no clear D. Per germline, CDR1 SGHAT and CDR2 FQNNGV. The CDR3 runs to 13 residues. Trimming pared 0 bases from V and 3 bases from J, leaving 3 bases between. CDR3 sequence (DNA): TGTGCCAGCAGCTTAGATCACAATCAGCCCCAGCATTTT. It codes for CASSLDHNQPQHF.

The rearrangement uses TRBV5-1 and TRBJ1-5; no definite D call. The germline CDR1 and CDR2 sequences are SGHRS and YFSETQ. CDR3 length equals 15 residues. V gave up 0 bases and J gave up 0 bases, with 7 bases separating them. The CDR3 region is CASSLAGYSNQPQHF. The CDR3 coding sequence is TGCGCCAGCAGCTTGGCGGGTTATAGCAATCAGCCCCAGCATTTT.

CDR3 amino acids: CASRTGTGFSGNTIYF. CDR3 DNA: TGTGCCAGCAGAACCGGGACAGGGTTCTCTGGAAACACCATATATTTT. This rearrangement joins TRBV5-5 to TRBJ1-3, with 9 bases fitting TRBD1. Germline CDR1 reads SGHKS; CDR2 reads YYEKEE (reference sequence). Losses at the gene ends were 5 bases for V and 0 bases for J; bases not matched to a gene: 6. The CDR3 consists of 16 residues.

V and J are TRBV30 and TRBJ2-1; D could derive from TRBD1 or TRBD2 (5 bases each). The germline V gene has CDR1 GTSNPN and CDR2 SVGIG (reference sequence). V was pared by 5 bases and J by 4 bases, with 9 bases between. The CDR3 contains 12 residues. The CDR3 here is CAWGTTYNEQFF. CDR3 nucleotides: TGTGCCTGGGGGACCACATACAATGAGCAGTTCTTC.

The J gene is TRBJ1-2, the V gene TRBV27; D gene unclear. Per the germline V gene, CDR1 is MNHEY and CDR2 is SMNVEV (reference sequence). The CDR3 totals 13 residues. V was cut by 2 bases and J by 6 bases, with 10 bases left in between. The CDR3 loop is CASSLILGDGYTF. CDR3 DNA sequence: TGTGCCAGCAGTTTAATATTAGGAGATGGCTACACCTTC.

The table lists this clone with a count of one. The chain combines TRBV27 with TRBJ1-6; D gene ambiguous. From germline, CDR1 is MNHEY and CDR2 SMNVEV (reference sequence). Trimming pared 0 bases from V and 9 bases from J, leaving 6 bases between. CDR3 length: 13 residues. CDR3 sequence: CASSLSLVSPLHF. CDR3 DNA: TGTGCCAGCAGTTTATCCTTAGTTTCACCCCTCCACTTT.

The V call is TRBV24-1, the J call TRBJ2-5; 7 nucleotides align to TRBD1. V lost 3 bases, J lost 4 bases, and 16 bases stayed unmatched. Germline V CDR1 and CDR2: KGHDR, SFDVKD. This CDR3 contains 18 residues. CDR3 loop: CATSDSRAGTASGETQYF. The DNA for the CDR3 is TGTGCCACCAGTGATAGCAGGGCCGGGACAGCCTCGGGAGAGACCCAGTACTTC.

The genes are TRBV19 and TRBJ1-1; the D is unclear. CDR1 and CDR2 (germline): LNHDA, SQIVND (reference sequence). Trimming shortened V by 3 bases and J by 4 bases, and 15 bases separated the two germline ends. This CDR3 is 15 amino acids long. The CDR3 DNA reads as TGTGCCAGTAGTATTGGTGGGGTGGAGGCCACTGAAGCTTTCTTT. Its translation: CASSIGGVEATEAFF.

This clone was detected only once. V usage is TRBV24-1 and J usage is TRBJ1-2; 8 bases fit TRBD1. Trimming took 3 bases from V and 4 from J; bases not matched to a gene: 6. Germline V gene lookup returns CDR1 KGHDR and CDR2 SFDVKD. The CDR3 extends over 15 amino acids. DNA for the CDR3: TGTGCCACCAGTGATCGGGGACAGGCCCCCTATGGCTACACCTTC. As protein: CATSDRGQAPYGYTF.

The rearrangement uses TRBV19 and TRBJ2-1, with TRBD2 matching 12 bases. The CDR3 has 16 amino acids. The V gene end was trimmed by 6 bases and the J gene end by 4 bases; junction bases not matched to a gene: 7. The germline CDR1 and CDR2 sequences are LNHDA and SQIVND (reference sequence). CDR3 sequence reads: CASSVTSGGLYNEQFF. DNA for the CDR3: TGTGCCAGTAGCGTCACTAGCGGGGGGTTGTACAATGAGCAGTTCTTC. Combining the CDR3 with reference TRBV19 and TRBJ2-1 gives the whole variable domain DGGITQSPKYLFRKEGQNVTLSCEQNLNHDAMYWYRQDPGQGLRLIYYSQIVNDFQKGDIAEGYSVSREKKESFPLTVTSAQKNPTAFYLCASSVTSGGLYNEQFFGPGTRLTVL.